A single sample is the source of the 9 T cell receptor beta chains below, sequenced in a study of T cell changes during pregnancy in multiple sclerosis. Assay: immunoSEQ multiplex PCR; the TCRdb copy retains only in-frame clones and omits some. The sample records about 79,000 clones, 90% to 95% being singletons. The starting material was CD4+ T cells from peripheral blood mononuclear cells, obtained in the second trimester of pregnancy. These receptors all come from a female donor with multiple sclerosis, enrolled in a pregnancy study.

This chain uses TRBV5-6 with TRBJ2-5; the D gene is possibly TRBD1 (6 bases). The ends were cut back, 4 bases at V and 4 bases at J, with 20 bases in the middle. This CDR3 comprises 16 residues. The V gene's germline CDR1 is SGHDT and CDR2 YYEEEE. This CDR3 is CASSQGNDRPTETQYF. The CDR3 DNA reads as TGTGCCAGCAGCCAGGGAAATGACAGGCCGACAGAGACCCAGTACTTC.

J is TRBJ2-7 and V is TRBV5-1, with a possible D match to TRBD1 (6 bases). Trimming cost V 4 bases and J 1 base, with 18 bases left between them. Germline V gene sequence: CDR1 SGHRS, CDR2 YFSETQ. This CDR3 is built from 16 residues. In nucleotides, the CDR3 is TGCGCCAGCAGCCCCGAACCGGACAGAAGTTCCTACGAGCAGTACTTC. Its protein product is CASSPEPDRSSYEQYF.

This chain connects TRBV5-6 to TRBJ1-3, with 8 bases lining up with TRBD1. CDR3 size: 16 residues. The ends lost 0 bases at V and 0 bases at J; junction bases unmatched: 2. Germline CDR1 is SGHDT and CDR2 is YYEEEE. CDR3 sequence reads: CASSLAGQASGNTIYF. In DNA, the CDR3 is TGTGCCAGCAGCTTGGCGGGACAGGCCTCTGGAAACACCATATATTTT.

Regarding this clone: Other DNA sequences within the sample encode an identical CDR3. The J gene is TRBJ1-1, the V gene TRBV29-1; possible D gene TRBD1, 5 bases. The germline V and J ends were trimmed by 4 bases and 0 bases, with 9 bases remaining between them. The CDR3 sequence is 13 residues long. Looked up from germline, CDR1 is SQVTM and CDR2 is ANQGSEA. The CDR3 loop reads CSVASGLNTEAFF. The DNA for the CDR3 is TGCAGCGTTGCCTCAGGGTTGAACACTGAAGCTTTCTTT.

The chain joins TRBV28 to TRBJ2-1; TRBD2 agrees at 16 bases. V lost 5 bases to trimming and J lost 5 bases; unmatched junction nucleotides: 18. Germline CDR1 reads MDHEN; CDR2 reads SYDVKM. There are 21 residues in the CDR3. In DNA, the CDR3 is TGTGCCAGCAGTACCTTTGGCCGAGCCGGGACTAGCGGGAGGGTAAACAATGAGCAGTTCTTC. Translated, it gives CASSTFGRAGTSGRVNNEQFF. Full variable domain (outside the CDR3, taken from reference TRBV28 and TRBJ2-1): DVKVTQSSRYLVKRTGEKVFLECVQDMDHENMFWYRQDPGLGLRLIYFSYDVKMKEKGDIPEGYSVSREKKERFSLILESASTNQTSMYLCASSTFGRAGTSGRVNNEQFFGPGTRLTVL.

The genes are TRBV5-1 and TRBJ2-7, with TRBD2 matching 7 bases. V lost 4 bases, J lost 3 bases, and 10 bases stayed unmatched. Germline V gene lookup returns CDR1 SGHRS and CDR2 YFSETQ. The CDR3 runs 15 residues. CDR3: CASSPTQGLNYEQYF. The CDR3 DNA reads as TGCGCCAGCAGCCCGACCCAGGGACTAAACTACGAGCAGTACTTC.

V and J are TRBV5-1 and TRBJ1-1; D call uncertain. In germline, CDR1 is SGHRS, CDR2 YFSETQ. The V and J ends lost 5 bases and 5 bases respectively, with 19 bases between them. This CDR3 comprises 15 residues. This CDR3 is CASSLDLSGVTEAFF. Here the CDR3 DNA reads TGCGCCAGCAGTCTCGATTTGTCGGGAGTAACTGAAGCTTTCTTT.

This chain connects TRBV25-1 to TRBJ2-7; a weak D match, TRBD2 (5 bases). There are 14 residues in the CDR3. Germline CDR1 is MGHDK and CDR2 is SYGVNS. V was cut by 3 bases and J by 3 bases, with 12 bases left in between. CDR3 bases: TGTGCCAGCAGTGATTTGATAGGGAGCTACGAGCAGTACTTC. Amino acids: CASSDLIGSYEQYF.

The chain recombines TRBV5-6 with TRBJ2-1, with 7 nucleotides matching TRBD1. Germline assignment: CDR1 SGHDT and CDR2 YYEEEE. The length of the CDR3 is 15 residues. Losses at the gene ends were 1 base for V and 7 bases for J; bases not matched to a gene: 8. CDR3 protein: CASSLKGGLRNEQFF. Written as DNA, the CDR3 is TGTGCCAGCAGCTTGAAAGGGGGCCTACGGAATGAGCAGTTCTTC.